Listed here are 23 T cell receptor beta chains from one sample, sequenced in a study of blood T cell repertoires in COVID-19 (dated by TCRdb to the early 2020s). The library relied on the immunoSEQ multiplex PCR assay. The clones in this table, taken by TCRdb from immuneACCESS, are in-frame only. Not every clone is retained; where verified, under half of the shortfall comes from an unresolved V gene, and the cause of the rest is unknown. This sample lists 150,000 to 200,000 clones; approximately 81% were detected once. The ten largest clones take up more than 14% of the sample. Sequencing was performed on peripheral blood. Receptors were obtained from a woman between 70 and 85 years old with COVID-19, enrolled during active disease.

The V call is TRBV11-3, the J call TRBJ2-1, with TRBD2 matching 7 bases. The CDR3 extends over 17 amino acids. CDR1 SGHNT and CDR2 YENEEA come from the germline V gene. V was pared by 0 bases and J by 5 bases, with 10 bases of the junction left unmatched. The CDR3 is CASSLDVRSSGDNEQFF. The CDR3 DNA is TGTGCCAGCAGCTTAGATGTTAGGTCTAGCGGAGACAATGAGCAGTTCTTC.

The table lists this clone with a count of one. The gene calls are TRBV12-3 or TRBV12-4 and TRBJ1-1; 9 bases align to TRBD1. V lost 4 bases and J lost 11; bases outside the gene matches: 2. This CDR3 spans 11 amino acids. The chain's CDR3 is CASSSDRGAFF. CDR3 nucleotide sequence: TGTGCCAGCAGTTCCGACAGGGGGGCTTTCTTT.

The rearrangement links TRBV6-6 to TRBJ1-3; 7 bases line up with TRBD1. Germline CDR1 MNHNY, CDR2 SVGAGI (reference sequence). V was clipped by 5 bases and J by 1 base; unmatched bases: 11. The CDR3 is 17 residues long. CDR3 protein: CASSQSRQGVSGNTIYF. The CDR3, as DNA: TGTGCCAGCAGTCAGAGTCGACAGGGTGTGTCTGGAAACACCATATATTTT.

The chain links TRBV19 to TRBJ1-5; 10 bases match TRBD1. V gave up 10 bases and J gave up 0 bases; unmatched junction bases: 6. Germline CDR1 LNHDA, CDR2 SQIVND (reference sequence). The CDR3 runs to 15 residues. CDR3 in DNA: TGTGCCAAGCGGGGACAGGGGAATAGCAATCAGCCCCAGCATTTT. The encoded protein is CAKRGQGNSNQPQHF.

This clone was found once. The chain joins TRBV18 to TRBJ1-1; 8 bases line up with TRBD1. The trim removed 8 bases at V and 0 bases at J, leaving 11 bases unmatched. This CDR3 has 16 amino acids. Germline CDR1 KGHSH, CDR2 LQKENI. Here the CDR3 reads CASHPQGAGVNTEAFF. CDR3 bases: TGTGCCAGCCACCCCCAGGGGGCTGGGGTGAACACTGAAGCTTTCTTT.

The V gene is TRBV5-1, the J gene TRBJ1-2; D is undetermined. Trimming shortened V by 0 bases and J by 3 bases, and 18 bases separated the two germline ends. CDR3 size: 17 residues. Germline V gene lookup returns CDR1 SGHRS and CDR2 YFSETQ. DNA of the CDR3: TGCGCCAGCAGCTTGGGGCCAGCGAGAACCGTTTACTATGGCTACACCTTC. Its protein is CASSLGPARTVYYGYTF.

The chain couples TRBV19 to TRBJ1-4; D may be TRBD1 (6 bases). The CDR3 totals 13 residues. Germline V gene data show CDR1 as LNHDA and CDR2 as SQIVND (reference sequence). V lost 6 bases, J lost 5 bases, and 10 bases lay in between. CDR3 residues: CASRGAENEKLFF. Here the CDR3 DNA reads TGTGCCAGTAGGGGGGCTGAGAATGAAAAACTGTTTTTT. Full variable domain (missing parts from reference TRBV19 and TRBJ1-4): DGGITQSPKYLFRKEGQNVTLSCEQNLNHDAMYWYRQDPGQGLRLIYYSQIVNDFQKGDIAEGYSVSREKKESFPLTVTSAQKNPTAFYLCASRGAENEKLFFGSGTQLSVL.

The chain is built from TRBV7-8 and TRBJ2-2, with 13 nucleotides matching TRBD2. The junction had 6 bases not matched to a gene; V was cut back by 4 bases and J by 1 base. Germline lookup yields CDR1 SGHVS and CDR2 FQNEAQ. The CDR3 has 18 residues. This CDR3 reads CASSSGTSGMWNTGELFF. CDR3 sequence (DNA): TGTGCCAGCAGCTCCGGGACTAGCGGGATGTGGAACACCGGGGAGCTGTTTTTT.

This clone has only one observation. The genes are TRBV5-1 and TRBJ2-3, with TRBD1 matching 9 bases. Germline CDR1 is SGHRS and CDR2 is YFSETQ. J lost 4 bases, V lost 4 bases, and 4 bases had no gene match. CDR3 length: 14 amino acids. CDR3 bases: TGCGCCAGCAGCCCCGGGACAGGGCCAGATACGCAGTATTTT. Translated, it gives CASSPGTGPDTQYF.

J is TRBJ2-2 and V is TRBV19; D gene uncertain. Trimming pared 6 bases from V and 4 bases from J, leaving 3 bases between. This CDR3 is 11 amino acids long. Germline CDR1 LNHDA, CDR2 SQIVND (reference sequence). Here the CDR3 DNA reads TGTGCCAGTAGCCGCACCGGGGAGCTGTTTTTT. Residues: CASSRTGELFF.

J is TRBJ2-3 and V is TRBV6-4; perhaps TRBD1 as D (5 bases). The CDR3 totals 13 residues. Germline lookup yields CDR1 MRHNA and CDR2 SNTAGT. The germline V and J ends were trimmed by 3 bases and 5 bases, with 9 bases remaining between them. The CDR3 protein is CASSEVRGDTQYF. CDR3 coding DNA: TGTGCCAGCAGTGAAGTAAGGGGAGATACGCAGTATTTT.

The CDR3 reads CASSEARAGANVLTF. The CDR3, as DNA: TGTGCCAGCAGTGAAGCACGGGCTGGGGCCAACGTCCTGACTTTC. The chain combines TRBV6-1 with TRBJ2-6, with D uncertain. CDR3 length: 15 amino acids. Deletions cut 0 bases from V and 2 bases from J, with 5 bases between. Germline V lookup: CDR1 MNHNS, CDR2 SASEGT.

The chain has TRBV6-5 and TRBJ1-2; 7 bases fit TRBD1. Per germline, CDR1 MNHEY and CDR2 SVGAGI. There are 14 residues in the CDR3. V shed 5 bases, J shed 7 bases, and the junction held 10 bases outside the gene matches. CDR3: CASSRSGGGTGYTF. The CDR3 nucleotides are TGTGCCAGCAGTCGCTCAGGGGGAGGAACTGGCTACACCTTC.

The V call is TRBV25-1, the J call TRBJ2-7, with 7 nucleotides matching TRBD2. This CDR3 region has 14 residues. CDR1 is MGHDK, CDR2 SYGVNS, per germline. Unmatched junction bases numbered 3, after V lost 3 bases and J lost 1 base. CDR3 amino acids: CASSDLAESYEQYF. The CDR3 bases are TGTGCCAGCAGTGACCTAGCGGAATCCTACGAGCAGTACTTC.

V is TRBV28 and J is TRBJ2-7; D gene uncertain. CDR1 is MDHEN and CDR2 is SYDVKM in the germline V gene. The V gene lost 10 bases and the J gene lost 4 bases, with 11 bases spanning the gap. The CDR3 covers 11 residues. Here the CDR3 DNA reads TGTGCCACCGCTTCAGCGTACGAGCAGTACTTC. Its translation: CATASAYEQYF. Together with reference TRBV28 and TRBJ2-7, the CDR3 gives the full variable domain: DVKVTQSSRYLVKRTGEKVFLECVQDMDHENMFWYRQDPGLGLRLIYFSYDVKMKEKGDIPEGYSVSREKKERFSLILESASTNQTSMYLCATASAYEQYFGPGTRLTVT.

This chain joins TRBV4-2 and TRBJ1-1; no definite D call. Germline CDR1 reads LGHNA; CDR2 reads YNFKEQ. The length of the CDR3 is 14 residues. V gave up 4 bases and J gave up 0 bases, with 9 bases separating them. The CDR3 loop is CASSPFQVNTEAFF. The DNA of the CDR3 is TGTGCCAGCAGCCCATTTCAGGTGAACACTGAAGCTTTCTTT.

The chain is built from TRBV19 and TRBJ1-1; 10 nucleotides agree with TRBD1. There are 17 residues in the CDR3. V trimming: 7 bases; J trimming: 1 base; junction bases outside the gene matches: 12. CDR1 LNHDA and CDR2 SQIVND come from the germline V gene (reference sequence). The CDR3: CASKDGTGVGRNTEAFF. DNA for the CDR3: TGTGCCAGTAAGGACGGGACAGGGGTTGGGAGGAACACTGAAGCTTTCTTT.

The chain combines TRBV10-1 with TRBJ1-1; TRBD1 matches at 8 bases. Germline V CDR1 and CDR2: WNHNN, SYGVQD (reference sequence). This CDR3 is 15 amino acids long. With 3 bases clipped from V and 6 bases from J, the junction kept 9 bases outside the gene matches. The CDR3 nucleotides read TGCGCCAGCAGTGAAACAGGGGGTCAGTCGCCTGAAGCTTTCTTT. Residues: CASSETGGQSPEAFF.

V is TRBV24-1 and J is TRBJ2-4; the D gene is possibly TRBD2 (5 bases). The germline gives CDR1 KGHDR, CDR2 SFDVKD. V lost 4 bases and J lost 3, with 12 bases in between. The CDR3 is 15 residues long. The CDR3 loop reads CATSEAGLGKNIQYF. The DNA for the CDR3 is TGTGCCACCAGTGAGGCGGGCTTAGGCAAAAACATTCAGTACTTC.

The gene calls are TRBV7-2 and TRBJ1-2, with D maybe TRBD1 (6 bases). Germline CDR1 reads SGHTA; CDR2 reads FQGNSA. This CDR3 region has 15 residues. Trimming pared 5 bases from V and 0 bases from J, leaving 13 bases between. The CDR3 sequence is CASSLDRLANYGYTF. The DNA of the CDR3 is TGTGCCAGCAGCCTCGACAGGTTAGCTAACTATGGCTACACCTTC.

DNA for the CDR3: TGTGCCAGCAGCTTAGGTGGCCAAGGGGGCAATCAGCCCCAGCATTTT. Residues: CASSLGGQGGNQPQHF. This rearrangement joins TRBV7-8 to TRBJ1-5; tentative D call: TRBD1 (5 bases). This CDR3 is 16 amino acids long. Trimming pared 1 base from V and 2 bases from J, leaving 12 bases between. Germline loops: CDR1 SGHVS, CDR2 FQNEAQ. Full variable domain (missing parts from reference TRBV7-8 and TRBJ1-5): GAGVSQSPRYKVAKRGQDVALRCDPISGHVSLFWYQQALGQGPEFLTYFQNEAQLDKSGLPSDRFFAERPEGSVSTLKIQRTQQEDSAVYLCASSLGGQGGNQPQHFGDGTRLSIL.

The rearrangement links TRBV6-5 to TRBJ1-2; 7 nucleotides align to TRBD1. The CDR3 is 15 residues long. The junction had 13 bases not matched to a gene; V was cut back by 3 bases and J by 9 bases. CDR1 and CDR2 from the germline V gene are MNHEY and SVGAGI. As DNA, the CDR3 is TGTGCCAGCAGTTATGGTAGGGGGCGAGTAACCAGCTACACCTTC. Its protein is CASSYGRGRVTSYTF.

This rearrangement joins TRBV2 to TRBJ1-4; D perhaps matches TRBD1 (6 bases). V shed 4 bases and J shed 4 bases, with 19 bases lying between them. Germline assignment: CDR1 SNHLY and CDR2 FYNNEI. The CDR3 has 17 residues. This CDR3 is CASSVRRLDRVNEKLFF. DNA of the CDR3: TGTGCCAGCAGTGTCCGACGCCTGGACAGAGTTAATGAAAAACTGTTTTTT.